Only a few counts were recorded for the clone carrying this T cell receptor (beta chain). What it binds is not known. The entry originates in a study of T-cell reconstitution after alpha-beta-depleted transplantation in children. Preparing the TCRbeta library involved the use of unique molecular identifiers. TCRdb reprocessed the PCR reads with MiXCR, giving one entry per CDR3 protein. The repertoire includes hundreds of thousands of distinct CDR3 sequences, under 30% of them detected once, and roughly 14% sits in the top ten. V was trimmed by 4 bases and J by 3 bases, leaving 9 bases between them. Germline CDR1 reads GTSNPN; CDR2 reads SVGIG (reference sequence). The CDR3 contains 13 residues. General study results and limits: Surviving recipient T cells and thymic progenitors underlay high day-60 TCRbeta diversity in some patients. Several hundred expanded graft clones reportedly were the source of alpha-beta T cells about two months after transplant.

This clonotype originated in a boy under two years old who had a stem cell transplant for acute myeloid leukemia, so the T cells may come from the graft donor. This specimen consisted of PBMCs, mostly from graft donor cells, obtained 360 days after TCRalphabeta/CD19-depleted stem cell transplant. This chain links TRBV30 with TRBJ1-4, with D possibly being TRBD1 (5 bases). DNA of the CDR3: TGTGCCTGGACAGGGCGAGCTAATGAAAAACTGTTTTTT. Translating it yields CAWTGRANEKLFF.